The 30 T cell receptor beta chains below come from one sample, sequenced in a study of blood T cells in healthy people across ages. With a J-beta primer mix and a sample-barcoded 5' primer, a second PCR ran about 6 to 11 cycles. TCRdb called the 5' RACE reads again in MiXCR, with one record for every CDR3 protein. The profile shows 1 million or so distinct CDR3 sequences, 45% of them singletons. The source material was blood. The receptor source for this set is a woman aged 60-75 years in good health.

This clonotype has more than one count but fewer than ten. The CDR3 DNA follows: TGCAGCGTTTTCGGACTATTGGGGTACCAAGAGACCCAGTACTTC. It is translated as CSVFGLLGYQETQYF. This chain uses TRBV29-1 with TRBJ2-5; possibly TRBD2 for D (6 bases). The CDR3 runs 15 residues. Germline V gene data show CDR1 as SQVTM and CDR2 as ANQGSEA. The germline V and J ends were trimmed by 5 bases and 0 bases, with 16 bases remaining between them.

The CDR3 protein is CASSLQKPTDTQYF. The CDR3 DNA reads as TGTGCCAGCAGCTTACAGAAGCCCACAGATACGCAGTATTTT. The chain employs TRBV11-2 and TRBJ2-3; D gene ambiguous. CDR3 length: 14 amino acids. Trimming took off 2 bases at V and 2 bases at J, with 8 bases between the two ends. Germline V gene data show CDR1 as SGHAT and CDR2 as FQNNGV.

V gene TRBV12-5 combines with J gene TRBJ2-3, with 8 nucleotides matching TRBD1. Germline-derived CDR1 and CDR2 are LGHNT and FRNRAP. The CDR3 is 14 amino acids. The junction had 9 bases not matched to a gene; V was cut back by 7 bases and J by 6 bases. CDR3 in DNA: TGTGCTAGTGCCTCGGACAGGGTAGCGGATACGCAGTATTTT. Its translation: CASASDRVADTQYF.

The chain uses TRBV29-1 and TRBJ2-7; 8 nucleotides align to TRBD2. Trimming took 3 bases from V and 0 from J; bases not matched to a gene: 7. Germline CDR1 reads SQVTM; CDR2 reads ANQGSEA. This CDR3 is built from 15 residues. In nucleotides, the CDR3 is TGCAGCGTTGAGGGCGGACTAGCCGGCTCCTACGAGCAGTACTTC. This codes for CSVEGGLAGSYEQYF.

V is TRBV5-1 and J is TRBJ2-7; 10 nucleotides align to TRBD1. V shed 0 bases, J shed 3 bases, and the junction held 3 bases outside the gene matches. The CDR3 sequence is 15 residues long. Looked up from germline, CDR1 is SGHRS and CDR2 is YFSETQ. CDR3 sequence: CASSLGTGGVYEQYF. DNA for the CDR3: TGCGCCAGCAGCTTGGGGACAGGGGGGGTCTACGAGCAGTACTTC.

This clonotype was recorded a few times. This chain links TRBV9 with TRBJ2-3; 9 bases fit TRBD2. Germline V gives CDR1 SGDLS, CDR2 YYNGEE. This CDR3 is built from 15 residues. The J segment lost 6 bases and the V segment lost 3 bases, leaving 8 bases of the junction unmatched. CDR3 sequence (DNA): TGTGCCAGCAGCGGCGGGACTAGCAGTCTGGATACGCAGTATTTT. Residues: CASSGGTSSLDTQYF.

The chain links TRBV9 to TRBJ1-2; 9 bases are shared with TRBD1. V shed 0 bases and J 8 bases; nucleotides not matched to a gene: 8. CDR3 length: 15 residues. The germline V gene encodes CDR1 SGDLS and CDR2 YYNGEE. The CDR3 loop reads CASSVGLTGGRGYTF. The CDR3 bases are TGTGCCAGCAGCGTAGGTCTCACAGGGGGCCGCGGCTACACCTTC. The full variable domain, completed using reference TRBV9 and TRBJ1-2, is DSGVTQTPKHLITATGQRVTLRCSPRSGDLSVYWYQQSLDQGLQFLIQYYNGEERAKGNILERFSAQQFPDLHSELNLSSLELGDSALYFCASSVGLTGGRGYTFGSGTRLTVV.

At least ten counts were recorded for this clonotype. The V gene is TRBV4-1, the J gene TRBJ2-3; TRBD1 agrees at 10 bases. The trim removed 1 base at V and 6 bases at J, leaving 10 bases unmatched. Per the germline V gene, CDR1 is MGHRA and CDR2 is YSYEKL. The CDR3 length is 17 residues. The CDR3 DNA follows: TGCGCCAGCAGCCAAGTGCGGGCGGGACAGGGGCCCGATACGCAGTATTTT. It specifies CASSQVRAGQGPDTQYF.

This clonotype has more than one count but fewer than ten. The rearrangement uses TRBV12-3 or TRBV12-4 and TRBJ2-4; D uncertain. Trimming took off 7 bases at V and 1 base at J, with 11 bases between the two ends. The CDR3 loop spans 14 amino acids. The CDR3 loop reads CASNKSRAKNIQYF. CDR3 sequence (DNA): TGTGCCAGCAATAAAAGTAGGGCCAAAAACATTCAGTACTTC.

The rearrangement joins TRBV7-8 to TRBJ1-2; TRBD1 might be the D (6 bases). The CDR3 extends over 14 amino acids. Deletions cut 4 bases from V and 2 bases from J, with 11 bases between. Germline-derived CDR1 and CDR2 are SGHVS and FQNEAQ. CDR3 protein: CASSSPRGNYGYTF. The DNA for the CDR3 is TGTGCCAGCAGCTCCCCCAGGGGAAACTATGGCTACACCTTC.

The chain employs TRBV20-1 and TRBJ1-5; D gene unclear. CDR1 is DFQATT and CDR2 is SNEGSKA in the germline V gene (reference sequence). Trimming removed 1 base from V and 2 bases from J, with 12 bases in between. The CDR3 is 15 residues long. The CDR3, as DNA: TGCAGTGCTAGAGGGTTCGGGCAGGGCAATCAGCCCCAGCATTTT. This sequence encodes CSARGFGQGNQPQHF.

The chain combines TRBV2 with TRBJ1-5; 8 nucleotides agree with TRBD1. Per germline, CDR1 SNHLY and CDR2 FYNNEI. After removal of 10 bases from V and 3 bases from J, the junction contained 14 bases not matched to a gene. The CDR3 sequence is 16 residues long. The CDR3 bases are TGTGCCAACAGAAAGGACAGGGAGGTTAACAATCAGCCCCAGCATTTT. Its protein product is CANRKDREVNNQPQHF.

The CDR3 DNA reads TGTGCCAGCAGTACGAGAGCGGGAGGGCGGGATGAGCAGTTCTTC. Translation: CASSTRAGGRDEQFF. V is TRBV27 and J is TRBJ2-1, with 10 bases lining up with TRBD2. This CDR3 comprises 15 residues. J gave up 8 bases and V 5 bases, and 9 bases lay outside the gene matches. From germline, CDR1 is MNHEY and CDR2 SMNVEV (reference sequence).

About this clonotype: The junction shows a germline mismatch at one end, possibly a read error. The chain uses TRBV11-3 and TRBJ2-7, with D perhaps TRBD2 (5 bases). Germline V lookup: CDR1 SGHNT, CDR2 YENEEA. The CDR3 runs to 14 residues. The CDR3 loop is CASSFSGEYNERYF. CDR3 coding DNA: TGTGCCAGCAGCTTCAGCGGTGAATACAATGAGCGGTACTTC.

The chain employs TRBV4-1 and TRBJ2-1; TRBD2 aligns across 8 bases. CDR1 MGHRA and CDR2 YSYEKL come from the germline V gene. This CDR3 region has 17 residues. Germline trimming cut 2 bases from V and 6 bases from J; bases unmatched to any gene: 12. CDR3 amino acids: CASSQPLAGKRCNEQFF. DNA of the CDR3: TGCGCCAGCAGCCAACCCTTAGCGGGAAAAAGGTGCAATGAGCAGTTCTTC.

The chain couples TRBV11-2 to TRBJ2-4; a weak D match, TRBD2 (6 bases). V lost 4 bases and J lost 3, with 19 bases in between. Germline V lookup: CDR1 SGHAT, CDR2 FQNNGV. This CDR3 has 17 residues. The CDR3 sequence: CASSSRRGKDDKNIQYF. CDR3 bases: TGTGCCAGCAGCTCGCGCCGGGGGAAGGACGACAAAAACATTCAGTACTTC.

The chain has TRBV29-1 and TRBJ2-7; the match to TRBD1 covers 7 bases. Germline V gives CDR1 SQVTM, CDR2 ANQGSEA. There are 15 residues in the CDR3. The V gene end was trimmed by 1 base and the J gene end by 2 bases; junction bases not matched to a gene: 8. This CDR3 reads CSVEGGRDSPYEQYF. CDR3 sequence (DNA): TGCAGCGTTGAAGGAGGCAGGGACAGCCCCTACGAGCAGTACTTC.

This chain links TRBV2 with TRBJ1-6; D gene ambiguous. This CDR3 spans 14 amino acids. Trimming left V 6 bases short and J 4 bases short, with 10 bases between. CDR1 SNHLY and CDR2 FYNNEI come from the germline V gene. The CDR3 bases are TGTGCCAGCAGGCGGGCAGTTTATAATTCACCCCTCCACTTT. Its translation: CASRRAVYNSPLHF.

This clonotype was observed a handful of times. The rearrangement uses TRBV27 and TRBJ2-1; the match to TRBD2 covers 14 bases. Looked up from germline, CDR1 is MNHEY and CDR2 is SMNVEV (reference sequence). The length of the CDR3 is 17 residues. V lost 5 bases, J lost 3 bases, and 6 bases stayed unmatched. CDR3: CASSPQTSGRVYNEQFF. CDR3 DNA sequence: TGTGCCAGCAGTCCCCAGACTAGCGGGAGGGTCTACAATGAGCAGTTCTTC.

The chain employs TRBV6-5 and TRBJ1-2; 7 bases align to TRBD1. Germline CDR1 is MNHEY and CDR2 is SVGAGI. The CDR3 has 13 amino acids. J lost 8 bases, V lost 7 bases, and 10 bases had no gene match. CDR3 in amino acids: CASKLLTGMGYTF. CDR3 in DNA: TGTGCCAGCAAGCTATTGACAGGGATGGGCTACACCTTC.

A few counts support this clonotype. The chain has TRBV14 and TRBJ2-3, with D perhaps matching TRBD2 (5 bases). This CDR3 has 14 residues. Germline V gives CDR1 SGHDN, CDR2 FVKESK. Trimming stripped 6 bases from V and 4 bases from J, with 14 bases between. This chain's CDR3 is CASSHLWESDTQYF. For the CDR3, the DNA is TGTGCCAGCAGTCATCTTTGGGAGTCAGATACGCAGTATTTT.

The rearrangement links TRBV2 to TRBJ2-5; the match to TRBD2 covers 7 bases. The V gene end was trimmed by 11 bases and the J gene end by 4 bases; junction bases not matched to a gene: 13. CDR3 length: 14 residues. In germline, CDR1 is SNHLY, CDR2 FYNNEI. CDR3 in amino acids: CALRGRAIVETQYF. In nucleotides, the CDR3 is TGTGCCCTTCGGGGGAGGGCCATAGTAGAGACCCAGTACTTC.

V gene TRBV5-5 combines with J gene TRBJ1-2; no clear D. Between the trimmed V and J ends, which lost 0 bases and 8 bases, there was a span of 11 bases. Germline V gene lookup returns CDR1 SGHKS and CDR2 YYEKEE (reference sequence). The CDR3 runs to 13 residues. The CDR3 DNA follows: TGTGCCAGCAGCTTGGAGGGAATCCCAGGCTACACCTTC. Translated, it gives CASSLEGIPGYTF.

The sample holds a few counts of this clonotype. The CDR3 loop is CASSQESSSAYEQYF. The CDR3 coding sequence is TGCGCCAGCAGCCAAGAGTCGTCTTCCGCCTACGAGCAGTACTTC. The V and J genes are TRBV4-1 and TRBJ2-7; no firm D call. Germline V gene lookup returns CDR1 MGHRA and CDR2 YSYEKL. Trimming left V 0 bases short and J 2 bases short, with 11 bases between. This CDR3 contains 15 residues.

The V call is TRBV29-1, the J call TRBJ1-4, with 8 bases fitting TRBD1. The CDR3 covers 19 residues. CDR1 and CDR2 (germline): SQVTM, ANQGSEA. V was pared by 0 bases and J by 8 bases, with 20 bases of the junction left unmatched. CDR3 sequence reads: CSVEERWGSRGRGGEKLFF. CDR3 DNA: TGCAGCGTTGAAGAAAGGTGGGGATCCAGGGGGCGAGGGGGAGAAAAACTGTTTTTT.

Ten or more counts support this clonotype. The genes are TRBV7-3 and TRBJ2-7, with D perhaps matching TRBD1 (6 bases). Trimming took off 5 bases at V and 1 base at J, with 12 bases between the two ends. The germline CDR1 and CDR2 sequences are SGHTA and FQGTGA. This CDR3 is built from 14 residues. The CDR3 nucleotides read TGTGCCAGCAGCGAACAGGGAGTATCCTACGAGCAGTACTTC. It encodes CASSEQGVSYEQYF.

This clonotype was seen a single time. The rearrangement links TRBV7-3 to TRBJ2-1, with 12 bases aligning to TRBD1. The DNA matches TRBJ2-7 better at its end, which makes the J call doubtful. This CDR3 is 16 amino acids long. Germline CDR1 and CDR2: SGHTA and FQGTGA. The CDR3 protein is CASSLAGTGGYNEQYF. The CDR3 DNA is TGTGCCAGCAGCTTAGCCGGGACAGGGGGCTACAATGAGCAGTACTTC.

The chain has TRBV20-1 and TRBJ2-7; no definite D call. The CDR3 contains 12 residues. Germline CDR1 DFQATT, CDR2 SNEGSKA (reference sequence). The V end lost 3 bases, the J end lost 7 bases, and 13 bases lay between the germline ends. CDR3 sequence: CSASLAPHEQYF. The CDR3 DNA sequence: TGCAGTGCTAGTCTTGCCCCCCATGAGCAGTACTTC.

This sequence joins TRBV12-3 or TRBV12-4 and TRBJ2-1, with 9 bases lining up with TRBD2. The last part of the DNA fits TRBJ2-7 better; the J call may be wrong. The CDR3 runs 17 residues. The CDR3 DNA sequence: TGTGCCAGCAGTTTTCCCCGTAGCGGGAGCTCCTACAATGAGCAGTACTTC. Translation gives CASSFPRSGSSYNEQYF.

This clonotype was counted only a few times. V is TRBV6-5 and J is TRBJ1-5, with D unresolved. Looked up from germline, CDR1 is MNHEY and CDR2 is SVGAGI. Trimming shortened V by 8 bases and J by 8 bases, and 10 bases separated the two germline ends. This CDR3 is 11 amino acids long. This chain's CDR3 is CASGWGKPQHF. The CDR3 nucleotides are TGTGCCAGCGGTTGGGGTAAGCCCCAGCATTTT.